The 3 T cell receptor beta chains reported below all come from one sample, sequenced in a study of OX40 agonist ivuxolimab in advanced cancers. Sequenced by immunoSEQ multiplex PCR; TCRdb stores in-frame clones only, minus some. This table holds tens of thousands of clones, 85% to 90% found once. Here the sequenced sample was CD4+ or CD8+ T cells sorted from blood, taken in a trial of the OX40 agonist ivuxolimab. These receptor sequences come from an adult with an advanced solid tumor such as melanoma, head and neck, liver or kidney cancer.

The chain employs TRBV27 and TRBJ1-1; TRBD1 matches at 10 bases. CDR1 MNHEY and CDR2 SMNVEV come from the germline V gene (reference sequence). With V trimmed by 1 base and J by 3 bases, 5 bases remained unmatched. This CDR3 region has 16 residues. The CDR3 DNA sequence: TGTGCCAGCAGTTTATGGACAGGGGGAGGAGACACTGAAGCTTTCTTT. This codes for CASSLWTGGGDTEAFF.

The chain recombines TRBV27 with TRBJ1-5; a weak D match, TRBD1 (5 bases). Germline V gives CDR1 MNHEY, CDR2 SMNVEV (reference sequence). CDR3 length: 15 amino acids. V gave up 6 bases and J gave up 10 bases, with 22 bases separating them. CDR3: CASRSLGTDTSPQHF. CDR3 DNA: TGTGCCAGCAGATCCCTCGGGACGGACACGAGTCCCCAGCATTTT.

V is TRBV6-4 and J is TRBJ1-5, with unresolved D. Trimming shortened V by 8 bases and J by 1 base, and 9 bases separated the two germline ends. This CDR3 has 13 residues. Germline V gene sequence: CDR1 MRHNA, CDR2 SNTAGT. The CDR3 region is CASAIGSNQPQHF. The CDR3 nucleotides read TGTGCCAGCGCGATCGGGAGCAATCAGCCCCAGCATTTT.